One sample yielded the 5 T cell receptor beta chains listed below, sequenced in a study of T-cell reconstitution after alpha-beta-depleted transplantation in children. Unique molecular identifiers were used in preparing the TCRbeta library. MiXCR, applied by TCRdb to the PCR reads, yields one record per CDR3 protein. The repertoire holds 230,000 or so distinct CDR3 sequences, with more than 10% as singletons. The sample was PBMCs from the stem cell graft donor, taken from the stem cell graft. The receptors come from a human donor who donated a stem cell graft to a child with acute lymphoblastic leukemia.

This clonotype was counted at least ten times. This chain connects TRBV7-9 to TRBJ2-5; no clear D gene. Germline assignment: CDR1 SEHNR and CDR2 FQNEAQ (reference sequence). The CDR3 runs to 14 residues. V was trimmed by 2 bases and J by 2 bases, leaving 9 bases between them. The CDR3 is CASSLPHGQETQYF. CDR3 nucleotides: TGTGCCAGCAGCTTACCACACGGGCAAGAGACCCAGTACTTC.

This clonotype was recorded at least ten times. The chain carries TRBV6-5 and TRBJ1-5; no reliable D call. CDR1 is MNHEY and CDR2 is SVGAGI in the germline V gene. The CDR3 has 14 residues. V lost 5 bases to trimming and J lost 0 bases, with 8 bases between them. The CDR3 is CASSRDYSNQPQHF. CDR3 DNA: TGTGCCAGCAGTCGAGATTATAGCAATCAGCCCCAGCATTTT.

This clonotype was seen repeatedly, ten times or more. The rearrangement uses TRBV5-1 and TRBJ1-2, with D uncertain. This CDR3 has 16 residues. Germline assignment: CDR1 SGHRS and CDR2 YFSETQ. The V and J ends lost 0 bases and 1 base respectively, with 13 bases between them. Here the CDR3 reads CASSLGTATSNYGYTF. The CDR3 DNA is TGCGCCAGCAGCTTGGGGACGGCCACCAGTAACTATGGCTACACCTTC.

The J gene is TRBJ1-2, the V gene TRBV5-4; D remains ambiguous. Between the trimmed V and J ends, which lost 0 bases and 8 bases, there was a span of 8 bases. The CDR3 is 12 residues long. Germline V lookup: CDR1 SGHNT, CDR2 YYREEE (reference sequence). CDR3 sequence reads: CASSLARGGYTF. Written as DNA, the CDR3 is TGTGCCAGCAGCTTGGCCCGAGGGGGCTACACCTTC.

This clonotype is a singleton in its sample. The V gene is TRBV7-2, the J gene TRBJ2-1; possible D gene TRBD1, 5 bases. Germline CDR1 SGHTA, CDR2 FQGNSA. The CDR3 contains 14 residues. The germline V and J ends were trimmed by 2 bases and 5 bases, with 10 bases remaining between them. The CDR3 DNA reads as TGTGCCAGCAGCTTAAGACCGACAGACAATGAGCAGTTCTTC. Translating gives CASSLRPTDNEQFF.